These 8 T cell receptor beta chains originate from one sample sequenced in a study of CD8+ T cells in alopecia areata. Regarding treatment: oral pan-JAK inhibitor, 5-10 mg twice daily. Extracted RNA was reverse transcribed into cDNA, the sequencing template. Data came from immunoSEQ multiplex PCR; TCRdb stores just in-frame clones and leaves some out. The sample yields approximately 210,000 clones, less than 65% seen once. Sequences were derived from CD4+ T cells sorted from blood, sampled at week 24, from a patient treated with tofacitinib. Every receptor here comes from a human donor with alopecia areata.

The rearrangement joins TRBV14 to TRBJ2-7, with D uncertain. The germline CDR1 and CDR2 sequences are SGHDN and FVKESK. The CDR3 covers 14 residues. Trimming pared 0 bases from V and 9 bases from J, leaving 15 bases between. The CDR3 DNA follows: TGTGCCAGCAGCCAAGAAGAGATGGGCGGACGGCAGTACTTC. Translated, it gives CASSQEEMGGRQYF. The variable domain in full, completed from reference TRBV14 and TRBJ2-7, reads EAGVTQFPSHSVIEKGQTVTLRCDPISGHDNLYWYRRVMGKEIKFLLHFVKESKQDESGMPNNRFLAERTGGTYSTLKVQPAELEDSGVYFCASSQEEMGGRQYFGPGTRLTVT.

This rearrangement joins TRBV15 to TRBJ2-3, with D possibly TRBD2 on 6 matching bases. Deletions cut 3 bases from V and 3 bases from J, with 16 bases between. This CDR3 contains 16 residues. CDR1 is LNHNV and CDR2 is YYDKDF in the germline V gene (reference sequence). CDR3 protein: CATSRRRGSETDTQYF. As DNA, the CDR3 is TGTGCCACCAGCAGGAGGAGGGGTAGCGAGACAGATACGCAGTATTTT.

The chain couples TRBV29-1 to TRBJ2-5; the match to TRBD2 covers 11 bases. Germline V gives CDR1 SQVTM, CDR2 ANQGSEA. The trim removed 2 bases at V and 2 bases at J, leaving 4 bases unmatched. The CDR3 has 15 amino acids. Written as DNA, the CDR3 is TGCAGCGTTGAAAAGCTAGCGGGGGGACAAGAGACCCAGTACTTC. It yields the protein CSVEKLAGGQETQYF.

This chain uses TRBV30 with TRBJ1-6; D might be TRBD1 (6 bases). The germline gives CDR1 GTSNPN, CDR2 SVGIG (reference sequence). This CDR3 comprises 17 residues. With 0 bases removed from V and 9 bases from J, the gap between germline ends came to 21 bases. The DNA for the CDR3 is TGTGCCTGGAGTGTAGAGATTGGCGGCAGGGGTCGTTCACCCCTCCACTTT. Amino acid sequence: CAWSVEIGGRGRSPLHF.

This sequence joins TRBV7-9 and TRBJ1-1; D is perhaps TRBD1 (6 bases). The CDR3 loop spans 13 amino acids. Germline assignment: CDR1 SEHNR and CDR2 FQNEAQ (reference sequence). V lost 5 bases and J lost 4, with 11 bases in between. The CDR3 DNA reads as TGTGCCAGCAGCCCCAAGGGGGGCACTGAAGCTTTCTTT. Translation: CASSPKGGTEAFF.

V usage is TRBV4-3 and J usage is TRBJ2-5; D might be TRBD2 (6 bases). V was cut by 0 bases and J by 5 bases, with 13 bases left in between. This CDR3 region has 15 residues. Per germline, CDR1 LGHNA and CDR2 YSLEER. The CDR3 loop reads CASSQEGTGGETQYF. CDR3 nucleotide sequence: TGCGCCAGCAGCCAAGAGGGGACTGGGGGGGAGACCCAGTACTTC.

The rearrangement uses TRBV4-3 and TRBJ2-2; TRBD1 matches at 7 bases. The CDR3 covers 15 residues. Germline V CDR1 and CDR2: LGHNA, YSLEER. With V trimmed by 1 base and J by 1 base, 0 bases remained unmatched. This CDR3 is CASSQGDRNTGELFF. CDR3 nucleotides: TGCGCCAGCAGCCAAGGGGACAGGAACACCGGGGAGCTGTTTTTT.

This clone was observed a handful of times. The chain carries TRBV7-2 and TRBJ2-2; tentative D call: TRBD1 (6 bases). The V end lost 3 bases, the J end lost 5 bases, and 13 bases lay between the germline ends. The germline CDR1 and CDR2 sequences are SGHTA and FQGNSA. This CDR3 is built from 15 residues. The CDR3 sequence: CASSLGTPQTGELFF. In DNA, the CDR3 is TGTGCCAGCAGCTTGGGGACACCTCAAACCGGGGAGCTGTTTTTT.